The 11 T cell receptor beta chains below come from one sample, sequenced in a study of regulatory and conventional T cells in RAG deficiency. Here immunoSEQ multiplex PCR was the method, and the copy in TCRdb shows in-frame clones only, minus some. The repertoire holds 30,000 to 40,000 clones, with 89% as singletons. This sample also appeared in a second study, on regulatory T cells. From that paper: Amplification used 52 TRBV primers and 13 TRBJ primers.

The sample was CD8+ T cells sorted from blood. The receptors were sampled from a human donor in good health.

This chain joins TRBV7-9 and TRBJ2-1, with 9 bases aligning to TRBD1. V lost 3 bases to trimming and J lost 3 bases; unmatched junction nucleotides: 3. Germline CDR1 SEHNR, CDR2 FQNEAQ (reference sequence). This CDR3 contains 15 residues. The CDR3 DNA follows: TGTGCCAGCAGCTTGGACAGGGGTCGCTACAATGAGCAGTTCTTC. Translating gives CASSLDRGRYNEQFF.

The rearrangement links TRBV27 to TRBJ2-7, with TRBD2 identical over 15 bases. The CDR3 consists of 16 residues. Trimming at V came to 5 bases and at J to 4 bases, leaving 6 bases not matched to a gene. CDR1 and CDR2 (germline): MNHEY, SMNVEV (reference sequence). The CDR3 sequence: CASSRIGTSGRYEQYF. The CDR3 nucleotides read TGTGCCAGCAGTCGAATCGGGACTAGCGGGAGGTACGAGCAGTACTTC.

The chain couples TRBV7-2 to TRBJ2-5, with unresolved D. The J call may be wrong; the DNA end is better matched by TRBJ2-7. CDR1 is SGHTA, CDR2 FQGNSA, per germline. The CDR3 is made up of 12 amino acids. This chain's CDR3 is CASSQTMYEQYF. The CDR3 DNA is TGTGCCAGCAGCCAGACGATGTACGAGCAGTACTTC.

The rearrangement uses TRBV4-1 and TRBJ2-5; 9 nucleotides match TRBD1. V lost 4 bases, J lost 1 base, and 4 bases stayed unmatched. The CDR3 totals 15 residues. CDR1 is MGHRA and CDR2 is YSYEKL in the germline V gene. For the CDR3, the DNA is TGCGCCAGCAGCCCGGACAGGGGACCCCAAGAGACCCAGTACTTC. Encoded protein: CASSPDRGPQETQYF.

The chain recombines TRBV6-5 with TRBJ1-6; the match to TRBD1 covers 9 bases. Germline V gives CDR1 MNHEY, CDR2 SVGAGI. CDR3 length: 14 residues. V lost 6 bases and J lost 10; bases outside the gene matches: 7. CDR3 sequence: CASSRDREGSPLHF. In nucleotides, the CDR3 is TGTGCCAGCAGCCGGGACAGGGAAGGGTCACCCCTCCACTTT.

The CDR3 loop reads CASSSIQTTKDNEQFF. The CDR3 region has the DNA TGTGCCAGCAGCTCTATACAGACCACCAAGGACAATGAGCAGTTCTTC. This chain connects TRBV7-3 to TRBJ2-1; no reliable D call. The CDR3 loop spans 16 amino acids. Deletions cut 4 bases from V and 5 bases from J, with 18 bases between. Germline lookup yields CDR1 SGHTA and CDR2 FQGTGA.

The rearrangement joins TRBV10-3 to TRBJ2-7; 7 nucleotides line up with TRBD1. This CDR3 comprises 14 residues. V lost 6 bases, J lost 6 bases, and 11 bases stayed unmatched. Germline CDR1 is ENHRY and CDR2 is SYGVKD. The CDR3 is CAIRAATGIAEQYF. CDR3 nucleotide sequence: TGTGCCATCAGAGCGGCGACAGGGATTGCCGAGCAGTACTTC.

The chain is built from TRBV13 and TRBJ1-1, with D unclear. CDR3 length equals 13 residues. The germline CDR1 and CDR2 sequences are PRHDT and FYEKMQ (reference sequence). The germline V and J ends were trimmed by 0 bases and 2 bases, with 4 bases remaining between them. The CDR3 here is CASSLGINTEAFF. The CDR3 nucleotides read TGTGCCAGCAGCTTAGGGATCAACACTGAAGCTTTCTTT.

The chain is built from TRBV11-2 and TRBJ1-2, with 7 bases aligning to TRBD1. The junction had 7 bases not matched to a gene; V was cut back by 5 bases and J by 4 bases. Germline V gene sequence: CDR1 SGHAT, CDR2 FQNNGV. CDR3 length equals 14 residues. The CDR3: CASSPSGQSYGYTF. Written as DNA, the CDR3 is TGTGCCAGCAGCCCCTCGGGACAGTCCTATGGCTACACCTTC.

V is TRBV7-9 and J is TRBJ1-1, with D possibly being TRBD1 (5 bases). CDR1 is SEHNR, CDR2 FQNEAQ, per germline (reference sequence). This CDR3 has 14 residues. Trimming pared 4 bases from V and 1 base from J, leaving 10 bases between. The CDR3 DNA sequence: TGTGCCAGCAGCTCGGGACTTCAGAACACTGAAGCTTTCTTT. Its protein product is CASSSGLQNTEAFF. The variable domain in full, completed from reference TRBV7-9 and TRBJ1-1, reads DTGVSQNPRHKITKRGQNVTFRCDPISEHNRLYWYRQTLGQGPEFLTYFQNEAQLEKSRLLSDRFSAERPKGSFSTLEIQRTEQGDSAMYLCASSSGLQNTEAFFGQGTRLTVV.

V is TRBV6-6 and J is TRBJ1-2; 8 bases line up with TRBD1. The CDR3 length is 16 residues. Per germline, CDR1 MNHNY and CDR2 SVGAGI (reference sequence). Trimming cost V 2 bases and J 0 bases; bases outside gene matches: 5. The CDR3 DNA reads as TGTGCCAGCAGTTACACCGGGGGACAGGCTAACTATGGCTACACCTTC. This encodes CASSYTGGQANYGYTF.